This is a list of T cell receptor beta chains from one sample in a study of cytomegalovirus exposure and HLA in healthy donors. The repertoire was sequenced with immunoSEQ multiplex PCR; TCRdb's copy has only in-frame clones and lacks some. The table shows approximately 100,000 clones, with approximately 89% occurring only once. Sequenced: PBMCs. These receptors all stem from a man under 40 in good health and CMV-seronegative. CDR3s include the opening cysteine and the closing phenylalanine or tryptophan. D genes are given only for firm matches.

j_gene	d_gene	v_gene	CDR3nt	CDR3aa
TRBJ2-7	TRBD1	TRBV7-2	TGTGCCAGCAGCCTGGACAGGTATACCTACGAGCAGTACTTC	CASSLDRYTYEQYF
TRBJ2-5	-	TRBV5-1	TGCGCCAGCAGCTTGGCTGGGGGGTCCCAAGAGACCCAGTACTTC	CASSLAGGSQETQYF
TRBJ2-7	TRBD2	TRBV13	TGTGCCAGCAGCGCTCTCCTTGAGGGGACTAGGGGGGAGCAGTACTTC	CASSALLEGTRGEQYF
TRBJ1-2	-	TRBV2	TGTGCCAGCAGTGGTGACAGGTCTAACTATGGCTACACCTTC	CASSGDRSNYGYTF
TRBJ2-1	TRBD1	TRBV6-6	TGTGCCAGCCTGGCGACAGGGCGCAATGAGCAGTTCTTC	CASLATGRNEQFF
TRBJ2-7	TRBD1	TRBV6-4	TGTGCCAGCAGTGACTCGAACCCCCCACGGGGACAGAAGGACTACGAGCAGTACTTC	CASSDSNPPRGQKDYEQYF
TRBJ1-4	-	TRBV6-1	TGTGCCAGCAGTGAAAGAGTCCCGTCCCCAACTAATGAAAAACTGTTTTTT	CASSERVPSPTNEKLFF
TRBJ2-7	-	TRBV7-9	TGTGCCAGCAGCTTGGCCGGGACGACAGGCTACGAGCAGTACTTC	CASSLAGTTGYEQYF
TRBJ1-2	TRBD1	TRBV5-3	TGTGCCAGAAGTTTACCGGGACAGGGGAACTATGGCTACACCTTC	CARSLPGQGNYGYTF
TRBJ2-1	-	TRBV25-1	TGTGCCAGCAAGACTCTATTGACCTACAATGAGCAGTTCTTC	CASKTLLTYNEQFF
TRBJ2-2	TRBD1	TRBV4-1	TGCGCCAGCAGCCGAGAAGACAGGGGATACAGGGAGCTGTTTTTT	CASSREDRGYRELFF
TRBJ2-3	TRBD1	TRBV29-1	TGCAGCGTAGTTGACAGGGGTAGCACAGATACGCAGTATTTT	CSVVDRGSTDTQYF
TRBJ1-5	-	TRBV19	TGTGCCAGTAGTCCTGGGCCAGACCGCAATCAGCCCCAGCATTTT	CASSPGPDRNQPQHF
TRBJ1-6	-	TRBV19	TGTGCCAGTAGTCTGGGGAGCTCCTATAATTCACCCCTCCACTTT	CASSLGSSYNSPLHF
TRBJ2-7	-	TRBV19	TGTGCCTCATCCGTCTCTCTAGCGCAGCCCGGCGAGCAGTACTTC	CASSVSLAQPGEQYF
TRBJ2-7	TRBD1	TRBV7-6	TGTGCCAGCAGCTTAGGGTCCGGACAGGCCTACCTGCAGTACTTC	CASSLGSGQAYLQYF
TRBJ2-3	-	TRBV19	TGTGCCAGTACCTCCCAGTCGATTGATACGCAGTATTTT	CASTSQSIDTQYF
TRBJ2-5	-	TRBV7-9	TGTGCCAGCAGCCCCTACAGGGATCCTCTCGAGACCCAGTACTTC	CASSPYRDPLETQYF